These 17 T cell receptor beta chains were all obtained from the same sample, sequenced in a study of CD8+ T cells in alopecia areata. Following RNA extraction, reverse transcription yielded cDNA that acted as the sequencing template. Clones were read by immunoSEQ multiplex PCR, and TCRdb kept only the in-frame ones, dropping some. The sample lists roughly 32,000 clones, more than 55% occurring once. The specimen sequenced was NKG2D-high CD8+ T cells sorted from blood. The receptors were gathered from a human donor with alopecia areata.

There are a few counts of this clone. V gene TRBV18 combines with J gene TRBJ2-6; D is unresolved. Per the germline V gene, CDR1 is KGHSH and CDR2 is LQKENI. The CDR3 consists of 15 residues. The V end was cut by 3 bases, the J end by 2 bases, with 8 bases between. The CDR3 DNA is TGTGCCAGCTCACCCGAGTCGGCTGGGGCCAACGTCCTGACTTTC. This codes for CASSPESAGANVLTF.

The chain links TRBV6-5 to TRBJ1-6; no firm D call. V lost 2 bases and J lost 7, with 9 bases in between. The CDR3 contains 14 residues. Germline V CDR1 and CDR2: MNHEY, SVGAGI. The CDR3 DNA sequence: TGTGCCAGCAGTTACGGAAGAGGCAATTCACCCCTCCACTTT. This translates into CASSYGRGNSPLHF.

This clone has only a few counts. The rearrangement joins TRBV9 to TRBJ2-7; D possibly corresponds to TRBD2 (6 bases). This CDR3 spans 15 amino acids. V gave up 0 bases and J gave up 2 bases, with 12 bases separating them. Germline lookup yields CDR1 SGDLS and CDR2 YYNGEE. The CDR3 spells CASSVEGTYPYEQYF. CDR3 sequence (DNA): TGTGCCAGCAGCGTAGAAGGGACTTATCCCTACGAGCAGTACTTC.

The count of this clone is one. The rearrangement joins TRBV19 to TRBJ2-7; D ambiguous. The germline V gene has CDR1 LNHDA and CDR2 SQIVND (reference sequence). This CDR3 has 11 amino acids. V was clipped by 4 bases and J by 4 bases, with 5 bases between them. As DNA, the CDR3 is TGTGCCAGTAGTAATGATTACGAGCAGTACTTC. Its protein is CASSNDYEQYF. Based on the CDR3 plus reference TRBV19 and TRBJ2-7, the full variable domain is DGGITQSPKYLFRKEGQNVTLSCEQNLNHDAMYWYRQDPGQGLRLIYYSQIVNDFQKGDIAEGYSVSREKKESFPLTVTSAQKNPTAFYLCASSNDYEQYFGPGTRLTVT.

The V and J genes are TRBV13 and TRBJ2-6; TRBD1 matches 7 bases. The junction had 7 bases not matched to a gene; V was cut back by 3 bases and J by 2 bases. Germline-derived CDR1 and CDR2 are PRHDT and FYEKMQ (reference sequence). CDR3 length equals 17 residues. The CDR3 nucleotides read TGTGCCAGCAGCTTGGCCTACAGGGGAACTGGGGCCAACGTCCTGACTTTC. It translates to CASSLAYRGTGANVLTF.

This chain uses TRBV28 with TRBJ2-1; D perhaps matches TRBD1 (6 bases). Germline V gene data show CDR1 as MDHEN and CDR2 as SYDVKM. This CDR3 has 17 residues. V dropped 2 bases and J dropped 8 bases, with 22 bases sitting between them. The CDR3 DNA is TGTGCCAGCAGTTTAATCCTGGGACCCCCCGAGGGGGATGAGCAGTTCTTC. Translating gives CASSLILGPPEGDEQFF.

The chain is built from TRBV25-1 and TRBJ2-7; no clear D gene. The ends were cut back, 2 bases at V and 4 bases at J, with 21 bases in the middle. The CDR3 contains 17 residues. Germline CDR1 is MGHDK and CDR2 is SYGVNS. The CDR3 reads CASSEGVFPTNQYEQYF. CDR3 coding DNA: TGTGCCAGCAGTGAAGGAGTCTTCCCTACTAACCAATACGAGCAGTACTTC.

The chain links TRBV6-5 to TRBJ2-1; TRBD2 matches at 12 bases. The J segment lost 5 bases and the V segment lost 0 bases, leaving 2 bases of the junction unmatched. Germline CDR1 reads MNHEY; CDR2 reads SVGAGI. The CDR3 spans 16 residues. The CDR3 nucleotides are TGTGCCAGCAGTTACTCCGGGACTAGCGGGCACAATGAGCAGTTCTTC. Translation gives CASSYSGTSGHNEQFF.

The V gene is TRBV14, the J gene TRBJ2-7, with D hard to call. The CDR3 is made up of 14 amino acids. Germline V gene data show CDR1 as SGHDN and CDR2 as FVKESK. The V and J ends lost 1 base and 3 bases respectively, with 10 bases between them. CDR3 loop: CASSQAFGYYEQYF. The DNA for the CDR3 is TGTGCCAGCAGCCAAGCTTTTGGATACTACGAGCAGTACTTC.

This clone was detected only a few times. The chain employs TRBV7-9 and TRBJ2-1, with 7 bases aligning to TRBD1. After removal of 5 bases from V and 4 bases from J, the junction contained 8 bases not matched to a gene. CDR3 size: 15 residues. Germline values: CDR1 SEHNR, CDR2 FQNEAQ (reference sequence). The CDR3 here is CASSRQGSGYNEQFF. The CDR3 nucleotides are TGTGCCAGCAGCCGACAGGGAAGCGGTTACAATGAGCAGTTCTTC.

The chain links TRBV2 to TRBJ2-7, with 10 bases identical to TRBD1. CDR3 length: 18 residues. V shed 2 bases, J shed 7 bases, and the junction held 17 bases outside the gene matches. From germline, CDR1 is SNHLY and CDR2 FYNNEI. CDR3 sequence: CASSEFPGQGPSFWEQYF. CDR3 in DNA: TGTGCCAGCAGTGAATTCCCGGGACAGGGGCCCAGTTTTTGGGAGCAGTACTTC.

This clone turned up a few times. This chain connects TRBV6-5 to TRBJ1-2; 8 positions match TRBD1. Germline CDR1 is MNHEY and CDR2 is SVGAGI. J lost 5 bases, V lost 5 bases, and 4 bases had no gene match. The CDR3 contains 13 residues. The DNA for the CDR3 is TGTGCCAGCAGTGGACAGGGAGGGTATGGCTACACCTTC. This codes for CASSGQGGYGYTF.

The DNA for the CDR3 is TGTGCCTGGAGCTCCAAAACCAGGCCACCCTCGATCTATGAGCAGTTCTTC. It specifies CAWSSKTRPPSIYEQFF. V and J are TRBV30 and TRBJ2-1; D remains ambiguous. V shed 3 bases and J shed 8 bases, with 26 bases lying between them. CDR1 is GTSNPN, CDR2 SVGIG, per germline (reference sequence). The length of the CDR3 is 17 residues.

The chain is built from TRBV28 and TRBJ2-2; D is uncertain. Germline V gene data show CDR1 as MDHEN and CDR2 as SYDVKM. The CDR3 totals 13 residues. Trimming removed 5 bases from V and 1 base from J, with 5 bases in between. The CDR3: CASSRQNTGELFF. DNA for the CDR3: TGTGCCAGCAGTCGACAGAACACCGGGGAGCTGTTTTTT.

This chain uses TRBV5-1 with TRBJ2-1; D is unresolved. Trimming cost V 0 bases and J 2 bases, with 12 bases left between them. The V gene's germline CDR1 is SGHRS and CDR2 YFSETQ. The CDR3 contains 16 residues. CDR3 DNA sequence: TGCGCCAGCAGCTTGGCCTTGGAACCAGCCTACAATGAGCAGTTCTTC. Translated, it gives CASSLALEPAYNEQFF.

This clone was detected a few times. The rearrangement uses TRBV25-1 and TRBJ2-7, with 7 bases identical to TRBD1. Germline V gene sequence: CDR1 MGHDK, CDR2 SYGVNS. With V trimmed by 8 bases and J by 3 bases, 10 bases remained unmatched. The CDR3 consists of 14 residues. The chain's CDR3 is CASAYRGGLYEQYF. The CDR3 DNA reads TGTGCCAGCGCCTACAGGGGTGGTCTCTACGAGCAGTACTTC.

This clone was seen more than once but under ten times. The chain carries TRBV27 and TRBJ2-7; 7 nucleotides line up with TRBD1. V shed 6 bases and J 2 bases; nucleotides not matched to a gene: 7. CDR3 length: 14 amino acids. CDR1 MNHEY and CDR2 SMNVEV come from the germline V gene (reference sequence). In DNA form, the CDR3 reads TGTGCCAGCAGCCCGCAGGGGGTAACCTACGAGCAGTACTTC. This encodes CASSPQGVTYEQYF.